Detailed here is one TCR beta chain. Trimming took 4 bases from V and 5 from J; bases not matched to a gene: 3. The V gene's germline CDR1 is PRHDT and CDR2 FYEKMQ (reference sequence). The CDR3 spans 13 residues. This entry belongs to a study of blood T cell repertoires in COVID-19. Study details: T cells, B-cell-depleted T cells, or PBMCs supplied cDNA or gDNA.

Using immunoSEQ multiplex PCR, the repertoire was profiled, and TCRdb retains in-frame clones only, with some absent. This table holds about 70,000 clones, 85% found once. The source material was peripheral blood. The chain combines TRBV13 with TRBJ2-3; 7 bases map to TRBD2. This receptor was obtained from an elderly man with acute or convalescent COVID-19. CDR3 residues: CASSSWGGDTQYF. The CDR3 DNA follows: TGTGCCAGCAGCTCCTGGGGGGGAGATACGCAGTATTTT.